This T cell receptor (beta chain) was documented in a study of monozygotic twins with inflammatory bowel disease. There are 13 residues in the CDR3. Germline values: CDR1 SEHNR, CDR2 FQNEAQ (reference sequence). Notes on the study in general: Similarity of repertoires did not differ between concordant and discordant twins, possibly from limited power. Differences in immunosuppressive treatment may have been a source of added variability in patient repertoires.

Eight separate reactions per sample yielded the cDNA. Template switching appended UMIs that held a 6-nucleotide sample barcode. TCRdb reprocessed the 5' RACE reads, with one entry per CDR3 protein and no DNA. The sample is made up of approximately 340,000 distinct CDR3 sequences, and the top ten hold roughly 2% of it. In regard to this clonotype: The antigen remains unidentified.

The chain links TRBV7-9 to TRBJ1-1. This clonotype originated in a human donor with ulcerative colitis or Crohn's disease, or a healthy co-twin of an affected twin (not recorded which). Specimen: blood. The CDR3 reads CASSLSIRTEAFF.